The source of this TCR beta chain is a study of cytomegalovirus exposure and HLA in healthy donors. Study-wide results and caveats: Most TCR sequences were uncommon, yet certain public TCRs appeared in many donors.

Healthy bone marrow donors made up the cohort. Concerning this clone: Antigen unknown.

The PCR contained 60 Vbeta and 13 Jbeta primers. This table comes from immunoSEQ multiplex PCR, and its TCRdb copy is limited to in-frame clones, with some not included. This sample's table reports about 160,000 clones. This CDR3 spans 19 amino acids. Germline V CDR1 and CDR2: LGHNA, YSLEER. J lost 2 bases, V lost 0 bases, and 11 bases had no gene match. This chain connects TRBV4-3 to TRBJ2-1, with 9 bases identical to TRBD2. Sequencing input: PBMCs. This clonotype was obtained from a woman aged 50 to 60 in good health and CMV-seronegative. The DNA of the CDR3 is TGCGCCAGCAGCCAAGATTACGAACGACTAGCGGCAACCTACAATGAGCAGTTCTTC. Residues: CASSQDYERLAATYNEQFF.